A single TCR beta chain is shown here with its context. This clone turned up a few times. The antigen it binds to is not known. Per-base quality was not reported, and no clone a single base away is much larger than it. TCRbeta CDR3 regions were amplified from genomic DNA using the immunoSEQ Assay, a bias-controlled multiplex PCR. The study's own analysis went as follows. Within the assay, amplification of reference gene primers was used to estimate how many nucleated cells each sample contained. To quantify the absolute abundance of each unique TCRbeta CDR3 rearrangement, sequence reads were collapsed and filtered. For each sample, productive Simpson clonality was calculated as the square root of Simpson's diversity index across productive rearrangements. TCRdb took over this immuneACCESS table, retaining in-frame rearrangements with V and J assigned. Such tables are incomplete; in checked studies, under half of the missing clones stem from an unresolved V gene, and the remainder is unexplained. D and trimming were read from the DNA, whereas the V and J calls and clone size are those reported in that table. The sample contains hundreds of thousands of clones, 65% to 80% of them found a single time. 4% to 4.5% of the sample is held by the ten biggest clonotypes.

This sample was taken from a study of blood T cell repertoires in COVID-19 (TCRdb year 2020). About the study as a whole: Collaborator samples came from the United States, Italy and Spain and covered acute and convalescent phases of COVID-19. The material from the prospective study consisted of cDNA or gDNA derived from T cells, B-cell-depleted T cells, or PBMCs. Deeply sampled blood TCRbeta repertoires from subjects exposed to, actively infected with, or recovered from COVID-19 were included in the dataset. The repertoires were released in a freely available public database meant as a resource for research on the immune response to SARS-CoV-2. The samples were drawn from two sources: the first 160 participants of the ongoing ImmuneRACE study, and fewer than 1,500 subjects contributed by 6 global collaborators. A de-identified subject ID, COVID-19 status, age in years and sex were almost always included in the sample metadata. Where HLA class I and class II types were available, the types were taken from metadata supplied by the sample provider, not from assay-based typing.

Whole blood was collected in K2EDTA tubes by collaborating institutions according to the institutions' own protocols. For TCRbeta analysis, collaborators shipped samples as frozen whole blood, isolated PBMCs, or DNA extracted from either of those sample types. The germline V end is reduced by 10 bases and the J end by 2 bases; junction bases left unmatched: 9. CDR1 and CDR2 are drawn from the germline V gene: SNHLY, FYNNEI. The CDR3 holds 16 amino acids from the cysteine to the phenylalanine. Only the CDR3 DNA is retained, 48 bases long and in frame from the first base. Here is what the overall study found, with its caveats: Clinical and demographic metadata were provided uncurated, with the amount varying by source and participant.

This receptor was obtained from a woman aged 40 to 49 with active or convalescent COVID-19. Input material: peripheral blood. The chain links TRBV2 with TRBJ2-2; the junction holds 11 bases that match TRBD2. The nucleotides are TGTGCCACCGCACTAGCGGGGGCCGGTAACACCGGGGAGCTGTTTTTT. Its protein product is CATALAGAGNTGELFF.